The T cell receptor beta chain under discussion was sequenced for a study of control samples from healthy donors and cancer patients (TCRdb year 2020). Library creation used the immunoSEQ multiplex PCR assay. What TCRdb holds here is the immuneACCESS table cut down to in-frame rearrangements. Part of the clones is not present; checked against another copy, under half of the missing clones reflect an unresolved V gene, and the others are unexplained. Present in this sample are more than 110,000 clones, less than 90% of which were seen just once. 8.5% to 9.5% of the sample is held by the ten biggest clonotypes. About this clone itself: Its antigen target is currently unknown. No base quality values were provided; no much bigger clone lies one nucleotide off.

Per the germline V gene (reference sequence), GTSNPN is the CDR1 and SVGIG is the CDR2. There are 12 amino acids in the CDR3, from cysteine to phenylalanine inclusive. The CDR3 DNA has 36 bases and is translated from base 1. V was cut back by 2 bases and J by 4 bases, leaving a gap of 8 bases between them. The sequencing sample was made of blood. This chain is built from TRBV30 and TRBJ1-1, with no reliable assignment of the D segment. The TCR originated in a woman in her thirties in good health. The bases read TGTGCCTGGAGTTCCGCGGGCACTGAAGCTTTCTTT. It translates as CAWSSAGTEAFF.